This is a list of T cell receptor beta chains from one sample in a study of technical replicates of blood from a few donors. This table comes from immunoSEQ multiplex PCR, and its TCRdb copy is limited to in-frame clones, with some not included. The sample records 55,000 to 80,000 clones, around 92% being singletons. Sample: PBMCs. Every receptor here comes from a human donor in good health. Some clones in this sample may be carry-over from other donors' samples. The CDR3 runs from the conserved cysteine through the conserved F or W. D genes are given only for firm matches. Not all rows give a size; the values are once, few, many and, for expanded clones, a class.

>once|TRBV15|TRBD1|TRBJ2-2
TGTGCCACCAGCAGAGTCCCCGACAGGGCAAACACCGGGGAGCTGTTTTTT
CATSRVPDRANTGELFF
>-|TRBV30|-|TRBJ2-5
TGTGCCTGGGACTCCGGGACACTGTACCAAGAGACCCAGTACTTC
CAWDSGTLYQETQYF
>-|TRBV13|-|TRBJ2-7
TGTGCCAGCAGCTTCTTCGGGACCTACGAGCAGTACTTC
CASSFFGTYEQYF
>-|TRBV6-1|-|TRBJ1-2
TGTGCCAGCAATATTTTAAGGGGGAACTATGGCTACACCTTC
CASNILRGNYGYTF
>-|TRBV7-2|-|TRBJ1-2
TGTGCCAGCAGCCCAACTACAGGGTACTATGGCTACACCTTC
CASSPTTGYYGYTF
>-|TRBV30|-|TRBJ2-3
TGTGCCTGGAGTGATGGGCTACTTACCACAGATACGCAGTATTTT
CAWSDGLLTTDTQYF
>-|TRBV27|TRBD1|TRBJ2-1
TGTGCCAGCAGCTCCCGTCCGGGGACAGGGGGCTTCAATGAGCAGTTCTTC
CASSSRPGTGGFNEQFF
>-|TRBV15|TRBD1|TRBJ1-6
TGTGCCACCAGCGGGGGGGGACAGGGGTGGTCACCCCTCCACTTT
CATSGGGQGWSPLHF
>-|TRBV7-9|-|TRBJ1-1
TGTGCCAGCAGCTTAACAGGGCGGGGGATTGAAGCTTTCTTT
CASSLTGRGIEAFF
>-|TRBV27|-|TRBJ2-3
TGTGCCAGCAGTTTATGGGTGGCGGGTCAGAATAGCTGGGGCACAGATACGCAGTATTTT
CASSLWVAGQNSWGTDTQYF
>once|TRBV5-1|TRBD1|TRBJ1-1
TGCGCCAGCAGCTTGGGGACAGGGACCAACACTGAAGCTTTCTTT
CASSLGTGTNTEAFF
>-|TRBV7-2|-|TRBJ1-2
TGTGCCAGCAGCTTGTCTGGCAGGGGTTCTTATGGCTACACCTTC
CASSLSGRGSYGYTF
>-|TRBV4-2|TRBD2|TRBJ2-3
TGTGCCAGCAGCCAGGGGGTGCGGGGGACTAGCACAGATACGCAGTATTTT
CASSQGVRGTSTDTQYF
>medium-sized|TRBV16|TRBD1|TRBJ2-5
TGTGCCAGCAGCCAATTTTCAGCACAGGGGCGCTCGGAGACCCAGTACTTC
CASSQFSAQGRSETQYF
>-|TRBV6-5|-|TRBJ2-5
TGTGCCAGCAGTACCGGCTTTGAGGAACAAGAGACCCAGTACTTC
CASSTGFEEQETQYF
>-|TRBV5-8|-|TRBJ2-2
TGTGCCAGCAGCCTGGCCCAGGGGCGGAACACCGGGGAGCTGTTTTTT
CASSLAQGRNTGELFF
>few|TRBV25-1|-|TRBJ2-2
TGTGCCAGCAGCCCCAGGGGCCCGAACACCGGGGAGCTGTTTTTT
CASSPRGPNTGELFF
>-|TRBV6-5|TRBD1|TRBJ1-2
TGTGCCAGCCGACCGGACAGGAACTATGGCTACACCTTC
CASRPDRNYGYTF
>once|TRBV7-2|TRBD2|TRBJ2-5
TGTGCCAGCACCCGGGCTAGCGGCGAGACCCAGTACTTC
CASTRASGETQYF
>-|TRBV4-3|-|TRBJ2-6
TGCGCCAGCAGCCAAGCCCTAGCTGGGGCCAACGTCCTGACTTTC
CASSQALAGANVLTF
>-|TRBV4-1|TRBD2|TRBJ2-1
TGCGCCAGCAGCCAACTTGCCGGGACTAGTATCAGTGAGCAGTTCTTC
CASSQLAGTSISEQFF
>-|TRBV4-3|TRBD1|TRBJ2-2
TGCGCCAGCAGCCCATGGACAGGGGCGGGCGGGGAGCTGTTTTTT
CASSPWTGAGGELFF
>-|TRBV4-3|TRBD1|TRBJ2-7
TGCGCCAGCAGCTCAGGGCCGGGACAGGGGGCTTACGAGCAGTACTTC
CASSSGPGQGAYEQYF
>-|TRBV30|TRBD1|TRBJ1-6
TGTGCCTGGAGTGTACAAGGGGGCTCACCCCTCCACTTT
CAWSVQGGSPLHF
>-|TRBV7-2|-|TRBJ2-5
TGTGCCAGCAGCTTTGCAGGGCAACAAGAGACCCAGTACTTC
CASSFAGQQETQYF
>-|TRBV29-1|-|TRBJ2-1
TGCAGCGTTGGGACTGCCAAGAGCTCCTACAATGAGCAGTTCTTC
CSVGTAKSSYNEQFF
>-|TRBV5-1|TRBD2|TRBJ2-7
TGCGCCAGCAGCTCCGGGCGGGAGCGCCGGGGCGAGCAGTACTTC
CASSSGRERRGEQYF